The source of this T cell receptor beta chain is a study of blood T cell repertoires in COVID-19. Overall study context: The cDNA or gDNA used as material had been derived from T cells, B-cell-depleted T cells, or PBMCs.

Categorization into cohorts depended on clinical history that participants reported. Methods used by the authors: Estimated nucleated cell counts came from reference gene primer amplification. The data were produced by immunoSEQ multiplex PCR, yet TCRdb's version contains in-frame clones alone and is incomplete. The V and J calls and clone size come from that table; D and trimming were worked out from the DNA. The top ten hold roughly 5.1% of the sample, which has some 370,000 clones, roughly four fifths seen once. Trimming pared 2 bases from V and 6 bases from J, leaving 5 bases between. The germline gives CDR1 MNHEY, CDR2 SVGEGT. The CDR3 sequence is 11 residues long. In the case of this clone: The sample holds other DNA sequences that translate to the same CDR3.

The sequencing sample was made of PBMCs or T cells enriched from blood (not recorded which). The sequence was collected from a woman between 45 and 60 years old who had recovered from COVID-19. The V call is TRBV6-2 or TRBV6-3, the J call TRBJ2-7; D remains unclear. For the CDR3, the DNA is TGTGCCAGCAGTTACCCATCCGAGCAGTACTTC. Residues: CASSYPSEQYF.